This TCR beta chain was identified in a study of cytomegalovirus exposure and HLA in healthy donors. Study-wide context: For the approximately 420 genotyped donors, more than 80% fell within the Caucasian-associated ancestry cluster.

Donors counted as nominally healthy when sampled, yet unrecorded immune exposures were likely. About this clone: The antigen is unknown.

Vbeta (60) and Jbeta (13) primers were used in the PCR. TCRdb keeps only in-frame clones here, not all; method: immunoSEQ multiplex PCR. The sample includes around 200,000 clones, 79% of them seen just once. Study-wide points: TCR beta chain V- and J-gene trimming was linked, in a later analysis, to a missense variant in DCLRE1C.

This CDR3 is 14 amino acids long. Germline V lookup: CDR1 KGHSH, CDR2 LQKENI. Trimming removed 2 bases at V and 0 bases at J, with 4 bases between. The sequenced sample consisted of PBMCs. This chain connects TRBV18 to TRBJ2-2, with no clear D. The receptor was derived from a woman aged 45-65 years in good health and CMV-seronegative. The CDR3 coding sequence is TGTGCCAGCTCACCAAACTCGAACACCGGGGAGCTGTTTTTT. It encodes CASSPNSNTGELFF.